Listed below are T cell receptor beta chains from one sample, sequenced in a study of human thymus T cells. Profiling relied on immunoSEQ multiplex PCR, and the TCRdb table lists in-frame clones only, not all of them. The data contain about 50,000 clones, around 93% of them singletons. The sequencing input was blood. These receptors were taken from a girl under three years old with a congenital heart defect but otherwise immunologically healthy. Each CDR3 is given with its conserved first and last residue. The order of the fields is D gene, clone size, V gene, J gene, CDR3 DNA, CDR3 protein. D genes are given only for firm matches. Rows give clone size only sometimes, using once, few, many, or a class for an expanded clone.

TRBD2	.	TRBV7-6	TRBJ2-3	TGTGCCAGCAGCGCCGGACTAGCGTTCACAGATACGCAGTATTTT	CASSAGLAFTDTQYF
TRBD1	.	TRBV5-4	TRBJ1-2	TGTGCCAGCCAGCCCCAACAGGGGCTCGATGGCTACACCTTC	CASQPQQGLDGYTF
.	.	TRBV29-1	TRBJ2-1	TGCAGCGTTGCAGGAGGGCTCTACAATGAGCATTTCTTC	CSVAGGLYNEHFF
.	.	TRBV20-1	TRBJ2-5	TGCAGTGCTAGAGGAGAGACCCAGTACTTC	CSARGETQYF
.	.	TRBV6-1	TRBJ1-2	TGTGCCAGCAGTGTTTGCCCGTGTAGAAAGACCTATGGCTACACCTTC	CASSVCPCRKTYGYTF
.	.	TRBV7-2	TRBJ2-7	TGTGCCAGCAGCTTAGGCTCCTACGAGCAGTACTTC	CASSLGSYEQYF
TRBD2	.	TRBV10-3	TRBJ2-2	TGTGCCATCAGTGACCCCGGACTAGCGGGCAACACCGGGGAGCTGTTTTTT	CAISDPGLAGNTGELFF
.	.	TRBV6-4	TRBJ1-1	TGTGCCAGCAGTGAGGGGGCGGGAGACACTGAAGCTTTCTTT	CASSEGAGDTEAFF
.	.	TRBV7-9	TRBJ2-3	TGTGCCAGCAGCTTAGGTGGCCCCGTGGATACGCAGTATTTT	CASSLGGPVDTQYF
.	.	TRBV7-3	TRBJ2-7	TGTGCCAGCAGCTCAATTCACCGGGACCGCTCCTACGAGCAGTACTTC	CASSSIHRDRSYEQYF
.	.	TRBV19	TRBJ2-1	TGTGCCAGTAGTACCCGATGGGGCGGGATTTACAATGAGCAGTTCTTC	CASSTRWGGIYNEQFF
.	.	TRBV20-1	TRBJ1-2	TGCAGTGCTAGAGACTATGGCTACACCTTC	CSARDYGYTF
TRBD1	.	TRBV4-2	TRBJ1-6	TGTGCCAGCAGCCACGGACAGGGTAGAAATTCACCCCTCCACTTT	CASSHGQGRNSPLHF
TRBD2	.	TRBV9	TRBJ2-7	TGTGCCAGCAGCCCCCGAGCCGGGACTAGTCCATATGGGCAGTACTTC	CASSPRAGTSPYGQYF
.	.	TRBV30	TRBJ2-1	TGTGCCTGGACCCGCTGGGGGGCTACCGAGCAGTTCTTC	CAWTRWGATEQFF
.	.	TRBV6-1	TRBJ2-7	TGTGCCAGCAGTGAATTATTGCCTATAGAGCAGTACTTC	CASSELLPIEQYF
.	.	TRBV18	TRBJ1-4	TGTGCCAGCTCACCCGGGGAAAAACTGTTTTTT	CASSPGEKLFF
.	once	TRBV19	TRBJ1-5	TGTGCCAGTAGTATTCTCGGACAGTCCTATCAGCCCCAGCATTTT	CASSILGQSYQPQHF
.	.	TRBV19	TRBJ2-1	TGTGCCAGTAGTATAGTAGGCAATGGCGAGCAGTTCTTC	CASSIVGNGEQFF
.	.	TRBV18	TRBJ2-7	TGTGCCAGCTCACCGTTTAGGGACCTGACCTACGAGCAGTACTTC	CASSPFRDLTYEQYF
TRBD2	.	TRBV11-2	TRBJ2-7	TGTGCCAGCAGTTATGGACTAGCGGGAGGTGCGGCTGGATACGAGCAGTACTTC	CASSYGLAGGAAGYEQYF
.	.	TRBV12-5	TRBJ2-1	TGTGCTAGTGGTTTGGTCGGGCGGGATAGGGACAATGAGCAGTTCTTC	CASGLVGRDRDNEQFF
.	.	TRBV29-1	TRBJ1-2	TGCAGCGTAAACGCGGGGGCAATGAGGTATGGCTACACCTTC	CSVNAGAMRYGYTF
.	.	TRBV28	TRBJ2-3	TGTGCCAGCAGTTTATGGGGCCAAGGGTACTCTAGCACAGATACGCAGTATTTT	CASSLWGQGYSSTDTQYF
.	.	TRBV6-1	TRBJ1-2	TGTGCCAGCAGTGAAACCCTGGGAGCTAACTATGGCTACACCTTC	CASSETLGANYGYTF
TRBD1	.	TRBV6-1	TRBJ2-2	TGTGCCAGCACCAATGGACAGGGAAACACCGGGGAGCTGTTTTTT	CASTNGQGNTGELFF
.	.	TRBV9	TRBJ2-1	TGTGCCAGCAGCGTAGGACTCATGAAAAACAATGAGCAGTTCTTC	CASSVGLMKNNEQFF
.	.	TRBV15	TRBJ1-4	TGTGCCACCAGCAGAGGACCAAATGAAAAACTGTTTTTT	CATSRGPNEKLFF
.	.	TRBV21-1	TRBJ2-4	TGTGCCAGCAGCCGTATGGGGAGAAGGAACATTCAGTACTTC	CASSRMGRRNIQYF
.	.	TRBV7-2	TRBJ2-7	TGTGCCAGCAGCTTGCCGTCGCTTTTCGAGCAGTACTTC	CASSLPSLFEQYF
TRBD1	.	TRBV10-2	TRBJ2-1	TGCGCCAGCAGTCCGGGACAGGGGGCGCGAGGGTCCTACAATGAGCAGTTCTTC	CASSPGQGARGSYNEQFF
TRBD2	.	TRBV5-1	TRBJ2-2	TGCGCCAGCAGCCTTTACCCGGGAGGCACCGGGGAGCTGTTTTTT	CASSLYPGGTGELFF
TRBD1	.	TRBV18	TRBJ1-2	TGTGCCAGCTCACCGGACAGGAATTATGGCTACACCTTC	CASSPDRNYGYTF
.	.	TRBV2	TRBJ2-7	TGTGCCAGCGCCTCCCGCGGTGCCTACGAGCAGTACTTC	CASASRGAYEQYF
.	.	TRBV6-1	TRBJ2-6	TGTGCCAGCCGGGCCCCCTCTGGGGCCAACGTCCTGACTTTC	CASRAPSGANVLTF
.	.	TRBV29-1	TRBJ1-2	TGCAGCGTTGAAGATACAATCTTTCCCAGGGTCTTTAATGGCTACACCTTC	CSVEDTIFPRVFNGYTF
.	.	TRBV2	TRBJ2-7	TGTGCCAGCAGTGAGCAATACGAGCAGTACTTC	CASSEQYEQYF
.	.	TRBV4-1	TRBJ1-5	TGCGCCAGCAGCCAAAGGTCCAGGGAGGATCAGCCCCAGCATTTT	CASSQRSREDQPQHF
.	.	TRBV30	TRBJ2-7	TGTGCCTGGAGTGACGGCTACCAGAGGGGGGGCGAGCAGTACTTC	CAWSDGYQRGGEQYF
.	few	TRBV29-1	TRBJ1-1	TGCAGCGTTGATCGCAGCACTGAAGCTTTCTTT	CSVDRSTEAFF
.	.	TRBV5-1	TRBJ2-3	TGCGCCAGCAGCTTGGAGCAGGGACTCTCGGATACGCAGTATTTT	CASSLEQGLSDTQYF
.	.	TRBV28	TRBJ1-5	TGTGCCAGCAGTTGGACAGCTTATAGCAATCAGCCCCAGCATTTT	CASSWTAYSNQPQHF
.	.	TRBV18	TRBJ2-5	TGTGCCAGCTCACCATTCGGAGGGGGGACCCAGTACTTC	CASSPFGGGTQYF
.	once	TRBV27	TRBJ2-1	TGTGCCAGCAGTAAAAGAAGGACACCCTACAATGAGCAGTTCTTC	CASSKRRTPYNEQFF
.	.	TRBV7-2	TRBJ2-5	TGTGCCAGCAGCCGCGAGCAGTCCTTTCAAGAGACCCAGTACTTC	CASSREQSFQETQYF
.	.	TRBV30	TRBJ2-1	TGTGCCTGGAGTCCTTTTGGCGGGACTTCCTACAATGAGCAGTTCTTC	CAWSPFGGTSYNEQFF
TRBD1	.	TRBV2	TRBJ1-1	TGTGCCAGCAGTTGGGACAGGTCGAACACTGAAGCTTTCTTT	CASSWDRSNTEAFF
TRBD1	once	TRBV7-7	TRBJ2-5	TGTGCCAGCAGTCGGACAGGGTTCGGGACCCAGTACTTC	CASSRTGFGTQYF
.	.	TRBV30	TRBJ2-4	TGTGCCTGGAGCGTTAGGGTCGGAAACATTCAGTACTTC	CAWSVRVGNIQYF
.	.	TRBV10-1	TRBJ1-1	TGCGCCAGCAGTGAAGGGCCTTCCACTGAAGCTTTCTTT	CASSEGPSTEAFF
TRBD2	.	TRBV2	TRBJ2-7	TGTGCCAGCAGGGGACTAGCGGGAGTGGGATCCTACGAGCAGTACTTC	CASRGLAGVGSYEQYF
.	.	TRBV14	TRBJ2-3	TGTGCCAGCAGCCGCCGACAGAGAACTAGCACAGATACGCAGTATTTT	CASSRRQRTSTDTQYF